The source of this T cell receptor beta chain is a study of shared clonotypes between healthy human individuals. Study-level points and caveats: Represented diversity, genetic and exposure-history alike, was limited by few donors.

The authors' processing: Quality scores were absent from the junction-only immunoSEQ sequences, so filtering differed. The assay was immunoSEQ multiplex PCR, and TCRdb's table has in-frame clones only and misses some. Clonal size and the V and J genes are those of that table, whereas D and trimming came from the DNA. The sample holds a few hundred thousand clones, 65% to 70% seen once. This clone was counted between two and nine times. Its antigen is unidentified. The CDR3 is made up of 18 amino acids. The V gene's germline CDR1 is MDHEN and CDR2 SYDVKM. Trimming removed 6 bases from V and 0 bases from J; junction bases left unmatched: 13.

The chain carries TRBV28 and TRBJ2-3; 9 bases are shared with TRBD2. The receptor was derived from a man aged 25-45 years in good health. The sample was memory CD4+ T cells sorted from blood. Subset in this sample: CD45RA-negative fraction. The CDR3: CASSLRLDSGGSTDTQYF. In nucleotides, the CDR3 is TGTGCCAGCAGCCTTCGCTTGGATAGCGGGGGTAGCACAGATACGCAGTATTTT.